Listed below are T cell receptor beta chains from one sample, sequenced in a study of T cell changes during pregnancy in multiple sclerosis. Assay used: immunoSEQ multiplex PCR; TCRdb lists only in-frame clones, some missing. The sample lists about 130,000 clones, 90% to 98% occurring once. The sample consisted of peripheral blood, taken after pregnancy. The receptors were gathered from a female donor with multiple sclerosis, enrolled in a pregnancy study. The CDR3 runs from the conserved cysteine through the conserved F or W. Fields, in order: J gene, D gene, V gene, clone size, CDR3 protein, CDR3 DNA. The D gene is left open where the match is weak. Size values are once, few and many counts, or a class for expanded clones, and some rows have none.

j_gene: TRBJ2-3
d_gene: TRBD2
v_gene: TRBV25-1
abundance: NA
CDR3aa: CATGAGGLGDTQYF
CDR3nt: TGTGCCACCGGAGCGGGAGGGCTAGGTGATACGCAGTATTTT

j_gene: TRBJ2-7
d_gene: NA
v_gene: TRBV6-6
abundance: NA
CDR3aa: CASSYSTQGTPYEQYF
CDR3nt: TGTGCCAGCAGTTACTCGACACAGGGTACACCCTACGAGCAGTACTTC

j_gene: TRBJ1-2
d_gene: NA
v_gene: TRBV19
abundance: NA
CDR3aa: CASGTGSGYTF
CDR3nt: TGTGCCAGCGGTACAGGGAGCGGCTACACCTTC

j_gene: TRBJ2-7
d_gene: NA
v_gene: TRBV13
abundance: NA
CDR3aa: CASSLGPSRDREQYF
CDR3nt: TGTGCCAGCAGCTTAGGGCCGTCGCGGGATCGCGAGCAGTACTTC

j_gene: TRBJ2-3
d_gene: NA
v_gene: TRBV5-6
abundance: NA
CDR3aa: CASSLGAGGVLGTDTQYF
CDR3nt: TGTGCCAGCAGCTTGGGGGCCGGAGGCGTGTTAGGCACAGATACGCAGTATTTT

j_gene: TRBJ2-2
d_gene: TRBD1
v_gene: TRBV19
abundance: NA
CDR3aa: CASTRQGGNTGELFF
CDR3nt: TGTGCCAGTACCCGACAGGGGGGAAACACCGGGGAGCTGTTTTTT

j_gene: TRBJ2-1
d_gene: NA
v_gene: TRBV6-6
abundance: NA
CDR3aa: CASSPPGEQFF
CDR3nt: TGTGCCAGCAGCCCCCCCGGTGAGCAGTTCTTC

j_gene: TRBJ2-1
d_gene: TRBD1
v_gene: TRBV5-4
abundance: NA
CDR3aa: CASSVPGQGSYNEQFF
CDR3nt: TGTGCCAGCAGCGTTCCGGGACAGGGCTCCTACAATGAGCAGTTCTTC

j_gene: TRBJ1-5
d_gene: TRBD1
v_gene: TRBV7-6
abundance: once
CDR3aa: CASSAGTGTFFSNQPQHF
CDR3nt: TGTGCCAGCAGCGCCGGGACAGGGACCTTTTTTAGCAATCAGCCCCAGCATTTT

j_gene: TRBJ2-4
d_gene: NA
v_gene: TRBV5-4
abundance: NA
CDR3aa: CASSLAQGMAKNIQYF
CDR3nt: TGTGCCAGCAGCTTGGCCCAGGGGATGGCCAAAAACATTCAGTACTTC

j_gene: TRBJ2-1
d_gene: TRBD2
v_gene: TRBV6-5
abundance: NA
CDR3aa: CASSGLAGGFDEQFF
CDR3nt: TGTGCCAGCAGTGGACTAGCGGGAGGTTTTGATGAGCAGTTCTTC

j_gene: TRBJ1-1
d_gene: NA
v_gene: TRBV30
abundance: NA
CDR3aa: CAWSGGRILAAEAFF
CDR3nt: TGTGCCTGGAGTGGGGGGCGGATTCTTGCCGCTGAAGCTTTCTTT

j_gene: TRBJ2-7
d_gene: NA
v_gene: TRBV5-1
abundance: NA
CDR3aa: CASSLGGGPYEQYF
CDR3nt: TGCGCCAGCAGCTTGGGCGGGGGCCCCTACGAGCAGTACTTC

j_gene: TRBJ1-2
d_gene: TRBD1
v_gene: TRBV11-2
abundance: NA
CDR3aa: CASRKPGQGNYGYTF
CDR3nt: TGTGCCAGCAGGAAACCGGGACAGGGTAACTATGGCTACACCTTC

j_gene: TRBJ1-2
d_gene: TRBD1
v_gene: TRBV6-5
abundance: once
CDR3aa: CASTNTGDYGYTF
CDR3nt: TGTGCCAGTACCAATACAGGGGACTATGGCTACACCTTC

j_gene: TRBJ2-7
d_gene: NA
v_gene: TRBV5-1
abundance: NA
CDR3aa: CASSLVLGSGAYEQYF
CDR3nt: TGCGCCAGCAGCTTGGTTCTGGGTTCGGGGGCCTACGAGCAGTACTTC

j_gene: TRBJ1-1
d_gene: NA
v_gene: TRBV2
abundance: once
CDR3aa: CAGNREGDTEAFF
CDR3nt: TGTGCCGGGAACAGGGAAGGTGACACTGAAGCTTTCTTT

j_gene: TRBJ2-7
d_gene: TRBD1
v_gene: TRBV19
abundance: NA
CDR3aa: CASKDRVTHEQYF
CDR3nt: TGTGCCAGTAAGGACAGGGTCACCCACGAGCAGTACTTC

j_gene: TRBJ2-1
d_gene: TRBD2
v_gene: TRBV30
abundance: NA
CDR3aa: CAWSVRGGGGGSKGNEQFF
CDR3nt: TGTGCCTGGAGTGTACGTGGGGGGGGTGGCGGGAGCAAGGGGAATGAGCAGTTCTTC

j_gene: TRBJ2-1
d_gene: NA
v_gene: TRBV6-5
abundance: NA
CDR3aa: CASSYNSPRDEQFF
CDR3nt: TGTGCCAGCAGTTACAACAGCCCCCGAGATGAGCAGTTCTTC

j_gene: TRBJ1-1
d_gene: TRBD1
v_gene: TRBV4-2
abundance: NA
CDR3aa: CASSQEQGAVNTEAFF
CDR3nt: TGTGCCAGCAGCCAAGAGCAGGGGGCCGTGAACACTGAAGCTTTCTTT

j_gene: TRBJ2-7
d_gene: NA
v_gene: TRBV13
abundance: NA
CDR3aa: CASSLAGNEQYF
CDR3nt: TGTGCCAGCAGCTTAGCAGGGAACGAGCAGTACTTC

j_gene: TRBJ1-4
d_gene: TRBD1
v_gene: TRBV6-4
abundance: NA
CDR3aa: CASNLTGDANEKLFF
CDR3nt: TGTGCCAGCAACTTAACAGGGGATGCTAATGAAAAACTGTTTTTT

j_gene: TRBJ2-7
d_gene: TRBD2
v_gene: TRBV7-9
abundance: NA
CDR3aa: CASSLIPLSGSYEQYF
CDR3nt: TGTGCCAGCAGCTTAATTCCGTTGAGCGGGAGCTACGAGCAGTACTTC

j_gene: TRBJ2-7
d_gene: TRBD1
v_gene: TRBV10-1
abundance: NA
CDR3aa: CARKAGTESYEQYF
CDR3nt: TGCGCCAGAAAAGCTGGGACAGAGAGCTACGAGCAGTACTTC

j_gene: TRBJ2-3
d_gene: NA
v_gene: TRBV5-1
abundance: once
CDR3aa: CASSLSGGNTQYF
CDR3nt: TGCGCCAGCAGCTTGTCAGGGGGGAATACGCAGTATTTT

j_gene: TRBJ2-7
d_gene: TRBD2
v_gene: TRBV9
abundance: NA
CDR3aa: CASSPGTSGQNSYEQYF
CDR3nt: TGTGCCAGCAGCCCGGGGACTAGCGGACAAAACTCCTACGAGCAGTACTTC

j_gene: TRBJ2-3
d_gene: NA
v_gene: TRBV5-1
abundance: NA
CDR3aa: CASSGRQPDTQYF
CDR3nt: TGCGCCAGCAGCGGCCGACAGCCAGATACGCAGTATTTT

j_gene: TRBJ1-1
d_gene: NA
v_gene: TRBV7-2
abundance: NA
CDR3aa: CASSLDFGTMNTEAFF
CDR3nt: TGTGCCAGCAGCTTAGATTTCGGGACAATGAACACTGAAGCTTTCTTT

j_gene: TRBJ2-7
d_gene: TRBD2
v_gene: TRBV6-5
abundance: NA
CDR3aa: CASSYSELAGEEQYF
CDR3nt: TGTGCCAGCAGTTACTCGGAACTAGCGGGAGAGGAGCAGTACTTC

j_gene: TRBJ2-1
d_gene: TRBD2
v_gene: TRBV6-5
abundance: NA
CDR3aa: CASSYLGLAGSNEQFF
CDR3nt: TGTGCCAGCAGTTACCTGGGACTAGCGGGAAGCAATGAGCAGTTCTTC

j_gene: TRBJ2-6
d_gene: NA
v_gene: TRBV4-1
abundance: NA
CDR3aa: CASSQGLGGSGANVLTF
CDR3nt: TGCGCCAGCAGCCAAGGTTTGGGGGGCTCTGGGGCCAACGTCCTGACTTTC

j_gene: TRBJ2-3
d_gene: TRBD1
v_gene: TRBV19
abundance: NA
CDR3aa: CASSTAGGAGDTQYF
CDR3nt: TGTGCCAGTAGTACGGCAGGGGGCGCGGGAGATACGCAGTATTTT

j_gene: TRBJ2-1
d_gene: TRBD1
v_gene: TRBV19
abundance: NA
CDR3aa: CASSMDRGLYNEQFF
CDR3nt: TGTGCCAGTAGTATGGACAGGGGCCTATACAATGAGCAGTTCTTC

j_gene: TRBJ2-3
d_gene: NA
v_gene: TRBV4-1
abundance: NA
CDR3aa: CASSRGDTQYF
CDR3nt: TGCGCCAGCAGCCGCGGGGATACGCAGTATTTT

j_gene: TRBJ1-2
d_gene: TRBD1
v_gene: TRBV5-1
abundance: NA
CDR3aa: CASQTGTGQGYTF
CDR3nt: TGCGCCAGCCAGACCGGGACAGGGCAGGGCTACACCTTC

j_gene: TRBJ2-2
d_gene: TRBD1
v_gene: TRBV19
abundance: NA
CDR3aa: CASRGRDRGTGELFF
CDR3nt: TGTGCCAGTCGGGGGCGGGACAGGGGAACCGGGGAGCTGTTTTTT

j_gene: TRBJ1-3
d_gene: NA
v_gene: TRBV10-3
abundance: NA
CDR3aa: CAISEDRSGNTIYF
CDR3nt: TGTGCCATCAGTGAAGACAGATCTGGAAACACCATATATTTT

j_gene: TRBJ2-7
d_gene: NA
v_gene: TRBV27
abundance: NA
CDR3aa: CASSLSGFSYEQYF
CDR3nt: TGTGCCAGCAGTTTAAGCGGGTTCTCCTACGAGCAGTACTTC

j_gene: TRBJ2-3
d_gene: NA
v_gene: TRBV6-5
abundance: NA
CDR3aa: CASSYLQGEGTDTQYF
CDR3nt: TGTGCCAGCAGTTACTTACAGGGGGAGGGTACAGATACGCAGTATTTT

j_gene: TRBJ1-5
d_gene: NA
v_gene: TRBV19
abundance: NA
CDR3aa: CASSLRDQPQHF
CDR3nt: TGTGCCAGTAGTCTCAGGGATCAGCCCCAGCATTTT

j_gene: TRBJ2-7
d_gene: NA
v_gene: TRBV29-1
abundance: NA
CDR3aa: CSVRAFSSSYEQYF
CDR3nt: TGCAGCGTGAGGGCTTTTTCATCGTCCTACGAGCAGTACTTC

j_gene: TRBJ2-5
d_gene: TRBD1
v_gene: TRBV27
abundance: NA
CDR3aa: CASGYTGVETQYF
CDR3nt: TGTGCCAGCGGTTATACAGGGGTAGAGACCCAGTACTTC

j_gene: TRBJ2-5
d_gene: NA
v_gene: TRBV18
abundance: NA
CDR3aa: CASSPLEETQYF
CDR3nt: TGTGCCAGCTCACCCCTTGAGGAGACCCAGTACTTC

j_gene: TRBJ2-2
d_gene: NA
v_gene: TRBV28
abundance: NA
CDR3aa: CASSLANPGELFF
CDR3nt: TGTGCCAGCAGCCTTGCGAACCCCGGGGAGCTGTTTTTT

j_gene: TRBJ2-1
d_gene: NA
v_gene: TRBV28
abundance: NA
CDR3aa: CASSPDNYNEQFF
CDR3nt: TGTGCCAGCAGTCCCGACAACTACAATGAGCAGTTCTTC

j_gene: TRBJ2-3
d_gene: NA
v_gene: TRBV27
abundance: NA
CDR3aa: CASSLGDTQYF
CDR3nt: TGTGCCAGCAGTTTGGGCGATACGCAGTATTTT

j_gene: TRBJ1-5
d_gene: NA
v_gene: TRBV6-6
abundance: NA
CDR3aa: CASSYLLRTQHF
CDR3nt: TGTGCCAGCAGTTACCTTCTGCGGACCCAGCATTTT

j_gene: TRBJ1-3
d_gene: TRBD1
v_gene: TRBV18
abundance: NA
CDR3aa: CASSPGTGPGNTIYF
CDR3nt: TGTGCCAGCTCACCAGGGACAGGGCCCGGAAACACCATATATTTT

j_gene: TRBJ2-2
d_gene: TRBD1
v_gene: TRBV6-5
abundance: NA
CDR3aa: CATGDRQNTGELFF
CDR3nt: TGTGCCACCGGGGACAGACAGAACACCGGGGAGCTGTTTTTT

j_gene: TRBJ2-1
d_gene: NA
v_gene: TRBV5-1
abundance: NA
CDR3aa: CASSLAELRPYNEQFF
CDR3nt: TGCGCCAGCAGCTTGGCCGAGCTGAGGCCATACAATGAGCAGTTCTTC

j_gene: TRBJ2-7
d_gene: NA
v_gene: TRBV11-1
abundance: NA
CDR3aa: CASAPEEVTYEQYF
CDR3nt: TGTGCCAGCGCTCCCGAGGAAGTCACGTACGAGCAGTACTTC

j_gene: TRBJ1-3
d_gene: NA
v_gene: TRBV6-1
abundance: NA
CDR3aa: CASSERSSGNTIYF
CDR3nt: TGTGCCAGCAGTGAACGCAGTTCTGGAAACACCATATATTTT

j_gene: TRBJ2-1
d_gene: NA
v_gene: TRBV7-9
abundance: NA
CDR3aa: CASSAPGLTHNEQFF
CDR3nt: TGTGCCAGCAGCGCGCCGGGACTTACACACAATGAGCAGTTCTTC